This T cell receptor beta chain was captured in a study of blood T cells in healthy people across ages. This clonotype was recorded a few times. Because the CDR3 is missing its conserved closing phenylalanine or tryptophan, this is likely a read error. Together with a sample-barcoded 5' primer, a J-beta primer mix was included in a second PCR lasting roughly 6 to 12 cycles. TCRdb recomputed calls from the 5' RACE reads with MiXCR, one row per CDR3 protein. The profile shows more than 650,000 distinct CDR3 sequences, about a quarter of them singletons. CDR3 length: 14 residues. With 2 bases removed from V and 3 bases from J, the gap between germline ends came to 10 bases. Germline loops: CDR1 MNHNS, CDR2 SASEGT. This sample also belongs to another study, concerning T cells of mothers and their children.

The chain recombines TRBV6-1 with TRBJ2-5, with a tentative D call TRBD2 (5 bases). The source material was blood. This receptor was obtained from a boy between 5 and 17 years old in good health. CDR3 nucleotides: TGTGCCAGCAGTGAAATGGGAGATAAAGAGACCCAGTACCTC. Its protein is CASSEMGDKETQYL.